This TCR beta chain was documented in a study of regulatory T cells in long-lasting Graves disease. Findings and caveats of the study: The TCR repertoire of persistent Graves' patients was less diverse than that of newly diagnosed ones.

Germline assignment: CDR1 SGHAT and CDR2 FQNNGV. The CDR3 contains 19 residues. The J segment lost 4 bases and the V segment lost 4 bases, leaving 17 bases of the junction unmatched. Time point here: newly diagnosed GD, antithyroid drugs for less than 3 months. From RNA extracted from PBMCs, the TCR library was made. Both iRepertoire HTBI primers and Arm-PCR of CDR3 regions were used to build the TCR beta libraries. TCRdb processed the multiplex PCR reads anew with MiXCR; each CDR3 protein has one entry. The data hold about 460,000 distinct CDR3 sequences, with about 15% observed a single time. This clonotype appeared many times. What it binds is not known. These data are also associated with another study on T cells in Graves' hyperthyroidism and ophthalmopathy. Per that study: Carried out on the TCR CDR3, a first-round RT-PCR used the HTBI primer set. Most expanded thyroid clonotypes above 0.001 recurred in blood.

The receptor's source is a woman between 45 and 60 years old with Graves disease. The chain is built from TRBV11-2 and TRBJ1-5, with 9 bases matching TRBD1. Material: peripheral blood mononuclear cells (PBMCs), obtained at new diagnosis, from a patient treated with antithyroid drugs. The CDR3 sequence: CASSSLTPNRGRLNQPQHF. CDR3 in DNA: TGTGCCAGCAGCTCGCTTACCCCTAACAGGGGGCGCTTAAATCAGCCCCAGCATTTT. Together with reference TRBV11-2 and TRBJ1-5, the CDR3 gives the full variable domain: EAGVAQSPRYKIIEKRQSVAFWCNPISGHATLYWYQQILGQGPKLLIQFQNNGVVDDSQLPKDRFSAERLKGVDSTLKIQPAKLEDSAVYLCASSSLTPNRGRLNQPQHFGDGTRLSIL.